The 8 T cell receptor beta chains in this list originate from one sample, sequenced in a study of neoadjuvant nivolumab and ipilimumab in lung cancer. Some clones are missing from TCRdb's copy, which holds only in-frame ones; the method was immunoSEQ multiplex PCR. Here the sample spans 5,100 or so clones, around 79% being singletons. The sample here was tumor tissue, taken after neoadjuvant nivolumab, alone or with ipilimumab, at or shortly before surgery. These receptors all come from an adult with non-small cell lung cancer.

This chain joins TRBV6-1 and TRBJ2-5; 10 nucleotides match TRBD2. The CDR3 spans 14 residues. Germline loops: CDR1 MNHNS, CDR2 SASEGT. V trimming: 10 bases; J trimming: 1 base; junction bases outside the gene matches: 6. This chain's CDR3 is CATRSGGAQETQYF. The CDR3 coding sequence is TGTGCCACTCGGAGCGGGGGGGCCCAAGAGACCCAGTACTTC.

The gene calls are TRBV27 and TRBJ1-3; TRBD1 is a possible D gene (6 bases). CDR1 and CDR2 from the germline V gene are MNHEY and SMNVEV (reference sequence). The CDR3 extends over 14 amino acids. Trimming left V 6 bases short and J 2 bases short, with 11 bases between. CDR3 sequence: CASRFQGTGNTIYF. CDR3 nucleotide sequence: TGTGCCAGCAGGTTTCAGGGGACTGGAAACACCATATATTTT.

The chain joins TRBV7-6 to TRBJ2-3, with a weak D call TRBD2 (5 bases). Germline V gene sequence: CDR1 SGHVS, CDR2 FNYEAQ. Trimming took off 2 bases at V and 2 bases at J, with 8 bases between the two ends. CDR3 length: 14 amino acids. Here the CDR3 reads CASSLSGNTDTQYF. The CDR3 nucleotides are TGTGCCAGCAGCTTAAGCGGAAACACAGATACGCAGTATTTT.

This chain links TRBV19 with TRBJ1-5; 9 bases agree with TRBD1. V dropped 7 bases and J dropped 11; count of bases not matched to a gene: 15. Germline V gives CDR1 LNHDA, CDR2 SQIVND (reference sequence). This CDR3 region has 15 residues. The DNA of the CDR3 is TGTGCCAGTACCCTTACCCCGACAGGGGGTGGGGCCCAGCATTTT. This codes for CASTLTPTGGGAQHF.

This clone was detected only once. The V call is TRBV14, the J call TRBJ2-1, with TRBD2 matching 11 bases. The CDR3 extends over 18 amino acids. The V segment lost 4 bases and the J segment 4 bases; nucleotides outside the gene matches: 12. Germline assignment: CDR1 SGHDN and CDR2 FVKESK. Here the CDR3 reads CASSLPSAGTSGYNEQFF. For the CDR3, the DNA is TGTGCCAGCAGCCTCCCGAGTGCCGGGACTAGCGGATACAATGAGCAGTTCTTC.

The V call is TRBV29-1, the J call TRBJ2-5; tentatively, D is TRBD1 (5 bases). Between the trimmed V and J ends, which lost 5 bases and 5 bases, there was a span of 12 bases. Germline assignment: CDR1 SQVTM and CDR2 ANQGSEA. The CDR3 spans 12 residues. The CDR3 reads CSVTDKSETQYF. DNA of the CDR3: TGCAGCGTTACGGACAAATCGGAGACCCAGTACTTC.

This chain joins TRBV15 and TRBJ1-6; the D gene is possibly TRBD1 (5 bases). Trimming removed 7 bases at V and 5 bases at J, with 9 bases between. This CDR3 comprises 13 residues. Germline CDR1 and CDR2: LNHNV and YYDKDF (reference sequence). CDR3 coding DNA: TGTGCCACCACAGGGTATAATAATTCACCCCTCCACTTT. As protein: CATTGYNNSPLHF.

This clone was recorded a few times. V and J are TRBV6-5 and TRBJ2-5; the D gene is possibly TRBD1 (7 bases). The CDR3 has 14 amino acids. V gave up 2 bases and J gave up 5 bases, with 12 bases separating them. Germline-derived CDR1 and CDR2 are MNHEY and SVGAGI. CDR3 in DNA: TGTGCCAGCAGTTACCAGGGGGGCGCGGAGACCCAGTACTTC. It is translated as CASSYQGGAETQYF.